A selection of T cell receptor beta chains follows, all from one sample in a study of cytomegalovirus exposure and HLA in healthy donors. Only in-frame clones appear in the TCRdb table, and some are missing; sequencing was by immunoSEQ multiplex PCR. The data show about 190,000 clones, approximately 70% seen once. The sequencing input was PBMCs. The origin of the receptors is a woman younger than 45 in good health and CMV-seronegative. Both conserved end residues are part of each CDR3. Each record gives: J gene, D gene, clone size, V gene, CDR3 length, CDR3 protein, CDR3 DNA. A D gene is named only where the DNA matches it firmly. Expanded clones are given a class, and other clones once, few, many or no size at all.

J: TRBJ2-7; D: -; size: -; V: TRBV13; length: 18; CDR3: CASSSTSRIGGLTYEQYF; DNA: TGTGCCAGCAGCTCCACCTCCCGGATAGGCGGGTTAACCTACGAGCAGTACTTC
J: TRBJ2-7; D: -; size: -; V: TRBV7-2; length: 13; CDR3: CASSLEHAYEQYF; DNA: TGTGCCAGCAGCTTAGAACATGCCTACGAGCAGTACTTC
J: TRBJ1-2; D: -; size: -; V: TRBV5-1; length: 18; CDR3: CASSLGGGNHLPNYGYTF; DNA: TGCGCCAGCAGCCTGGGTGGGGGGAACCACCTGCCTAACTATGGCTACACCTTC
J: TRBJ2-7; D: TRBD1; size: -; V: TRBV19; length: 17; CDR3: CASSPGQGARYTYEQYF; DNA: TGTGCCAGTAGTCCCGGACAGGGGGCGCGGTATACCTACGAGCAGTACTTC
J: TRBJ2-2; D: -; size: -; V: TRBV29-1; length: 14; CDR3: CSVASLENTGELFF; DNA: TGCAGCGTTGCGTCACTAGAGAACACCGGGGAGCTGTTTTTT
J: TRBJ2-1; D: TRBD2; size: -; V: TRBV11-2; length: 19; CDR3: CASSSRMGLAGESYNEQFF; DNA: TGTGCCAGCAGCTCGAGGATGGGACTAGCGGGGGAGTCCTACAATGAGCAGTTCTTC
J: TRBJ2-5; D: TRBD2; size: few; V: TRBV18; length: 16; CDR3: CASSPPGLAAAETQYF; DNA: TGTGCCAGCTCACCACCCGGACTAGCGGCGGCAGAGACCCAGTACTTC
J: TRBJ1-2; D: TRBD1; size: few; V: TRBV5-1; length: 14; CDR3: CASRPGQGVYGYTF; DNA: TGCGCCAGCAGACCAGGACAGGGAGTATATGGCTACACCTTC
J: TRBJ1-2; D: -; size: once; V: TRBV7-2; length: 13; CDR3: CASSFSRGDGYTF; DNA: TGTGCCAGCAGCTTTTCCAGGGGAGATGGCTACACCTTC
J: TRBJ1-5; D: TRBD1; size: -; V: TRBV6-1; length: 15; CDR3: CASGLLDRGNQPQHF; DNA: TGTGCCAGCGGCCTCCTGGACAGGGGGAATCAGCCCCAGCATTTT
J: TRBJ2-6; D: -; size: -; V: TRBV5-4; length: 16; CDR3: CASSLVRGAGANVLTF; DNA: TGTGCCAGCAGCTTGGTTCGCGGGGCTGGGGCCAACGTCCTGACTTTC
J: TRBJ2-2; D: TRBD1; size: few; V: TRBV29-1; length: 13; CDR3: CSVRTGDTGELFF; DNA: TGCAGCGTCCGGACAGGGGACACCGGGGAGCTGTTTTTT
J: TRBJ1-5; D: -; size: -; V: TRBV2; length: 15; CDR3: CASSETRGNNQPQHF; DNA: TGTGCCAGCAGCGAAACCCGGGGGAACAATCAGCCCCAGCATTTT
J: TRBJ1-4; D: -; size: -; V: TRBV29-1; length: 11; CDR3: CSAERGEKLFF; DNA: TGCAGCGCCGAACGGGGGGAAAAACTGTTTTTT
J: TRBJ1-2; D: -; size: -; V: TRBV7-2; length: 16; CDR3: CASSLRASGNNYGYTF; DNA: TGTGCCAGCAGCTTAAGGGCCTCCGGGAATAACTATGGCTACACCTTC
J: TRBJ1-5; D: TRBD1; size: once; V: TRBV5-6; length: 15; CDR3: CASSFRQGGNQPQHF; DNA: TGTGCCAGCAGCTTCCGACAGGGGGGCAATCAGCCCCAGCATTTT
J: TRBJ1-1; D: -; size: -; V: TRBV4-1; length: 15; CDR3: CASSTYDRVGTEAFF; DNA: TGCGCCAGCAGCACTTATGACCGGGTTGGCACTGAAGCTTTCTTT
J: TRBJ2-7; D: -; size: -; V: TRBV5-4; length: 15; CDR3: CASSLETEAYYEQYF; DNA: TGTGCCAGCAGCTTGGAAACGGAGGCGTACTACGAGCAGTACTTC
J: TRBJ2-1; D: TRBD2; size: -; V: TRBV5-1; length: 15; CDR3: CASSFPGLRHNEQFF; DNA: TGCGCCAGCAGCTTTCCGGGACTACGCCACAATGAGCAGTTCTTC
J: TRBJ1-2; D: -; size: -; V: TRBV6-4; length: 13; CDR3: CASSEAAGWGYTF; DNA: TGTGCCAGCAGTGAAGCGGCGGGTTGGGGCTACACCTTC
J: TRBJ2-1; D: -; size: -; V: TRBV5-1; length: 15; CDR3: CASSYDSNTYNEQFF; DNA: TGCGCCAGCAGCTACGACAGTAATACCTACAATGAGCAGTTCTTC
J: TRBJ2-3; D: TRBD2; size: -; V: TRBV19; length: 16; CDR3: CASSIWSGGGADTQYF; DNA: TGTGCCAGTAGTATCTGGAGCGGGGGGGGCGCAGATACGCAGTATTTT
J: TRBJ1-1; D: -; size: few; V: TRBV7-3; length: 13; CDR3: CASSSSGNTEAFF; DNA: TGTGCCAGCAGCTCATCAGGGAACACTGAAGCTTTCTTT
J: TRBJ2-7; D: -; size: few; V: TRBV10-2; length: 13; CDR3: CASNRESSYEQYF; DNA: TGCGCCAGCAACCGGGAAAGCTCCTACGAGCAGTACTTC
J: TRBJ2-7; D: TRBD2; size: -; V: TRBV27; length: 17; CDR3: CASSYRGLAGPSYEQYF; DNA: TGTGCCAGCAGTTATAGAGGGTTAGCGGGGCCTTCCTACGAGCAGTACTTC
J: TRBJ2-3; D: -; size: -; V: TRBV6-5; length: 15; CDR3: CASRRVGGSTDTQYF; DNA: TGTGCCAGCAGGAGGGTTGGCGGGAGCACAGATACGCAGTATTTT
J: TRBJ1-5; D: -; size: -; V: TRBV18; length: 17; CDR3: CASSPPVGVLGNQPQHF; DNA: TGTGCCAGCTCACCCCCGGTAGGGGTGCTGGGCAATCAGCCCCAGCATTTT
J: TRBJ1-1; D: TRBD1; size: once; V: TRBV9; length: 16; CDR3: CASSAHRGALNTEAFF; DNA: TGTGCCAGCAGCGCGCACAGGGGGGCCCTGAACACTGAAGCTTTCTTT
J: TRBJ2-7; D: TRBD2; size: -; V: TRBV7-3; length: 18; CDR3: CASSPLGTSGPRRSEQYF; DNA: TGTGCCAGCAGCCCTCTGGGAACTAGCGGGCCTCGGAGGAGCGAGCAGTACTTC
J: TRBJ1-1; D: -; size: -; V: TRBV7-6; length: 14; CDR3: CASSSWEMNTEAFF; DNA: TGTGCCAGCAGCAGTTGGGAGATGAACACTGAAGCTTTCTTT
J: TRBJ2-7; D: -; size: once; V: TRBV5-4; length: 14; CDR3: CASSSDVGAYEQYF; DNA: TGTGCCAGCAGCTCAGACGTGGGGGCGTACGAGCAGTACTTC
J: TRBJ2-7; D: -; size: -; V: TRBV15; length: 23; CDR3: CATSTGLLGSGVFSLSEAYEQYF; DNA: TGTGCCACCAGCACAGGCCTGCTCGGCTCAGGGGTTTTTAGCCTTTCCGAAGCCTACGAGCAGTACTTC
J: TRBJ2-1; D: TRBD2; size: once; V: TRBV6-4; length: 14; CDR3: CASSLAGESGEQFF; DNA: TGTGCCAGCAGTCTGGCGGGAGAAAGCGGTGAGCAGTTCTTC
J: TRBJ1-5; D: -; size: -; V: TRBV13; length: 15; CDR3: CASSFSPGEGQPQHF; DNA: TGTGCCAGCAGCTTTAGTCCAGGGGAGGGGCAGCCCCAGCATTTT
J: TRBJ2-4; D: -; size: -; V: TRBV29-1; length: 15; CDR3: CSAQANGVRKNIQYF; DNA: TGCAGCGCCCAAGCCAACGGAGTTAGGAAAAACATTCAGTACTTC
J: TRBJ2-3; D: -; size: -; V: TRBV10-3; length: 14; CDR3: CAISELGGSDTQYF; DNA: TGTGCCATCAGTGAATTAGGAGGTTCAGATACGCAGTATTTT
J: TRBJ2-5; D: TRBD1; size: -; V: TRBV5-4; length: 15; CDR3: CASSLDRDSQETQYF; DNA: TGTGCCAGCAGCTTGGACAGGGACAGCCAAGAGACCCAGTACTTC
J: TRBJ1-6; D: -; size: few; V: TRBV28; length: 13; CDR3: CASSQGWRTPLHF; DNA: TGTGCCAGCAGTCAGGGTTGGCGAACACCCCTCCACTTT
J: TRBJ1-5; D: -; size: -; V: TRBV18; length: 18; CDR3: CASSQDGLPRYSNQPQHF; DNA: TGTGCCAGCTCTCAGGACGGACTCCCCCGATATAGCAATCAGCCCCAGCATTTT